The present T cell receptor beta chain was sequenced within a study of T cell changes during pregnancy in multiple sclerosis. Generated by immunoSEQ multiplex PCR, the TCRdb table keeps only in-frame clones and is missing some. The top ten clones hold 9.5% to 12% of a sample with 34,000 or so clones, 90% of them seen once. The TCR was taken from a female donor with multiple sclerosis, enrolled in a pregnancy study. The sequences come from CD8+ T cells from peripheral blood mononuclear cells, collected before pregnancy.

The CDR3 spells CASSDLGDPEAFF. CDR3 sequence (DNA): TGTGCCAGCAGTGATCTGGGCGACCCTGAAGCTTTCTTT. The V and J genes are TRBV25-1 and TRBJ1-1; D call uncertain. Germline V gene lookup returns CDR1 MGHDK and CDR2 SYGVNS. The CDR3 length is 13 residues. V lost 3 bases, J lost 6 bases, and 11 bases lay in between. Full variable domain (remainder filled in from reference TRBV25-1 and TRBJ1-1): EADIYQTPRYLVIGTGKKITLECSQTMGHDKMYWYQQDPGMELHLIHYSYGVNSTEKGDLSSESTVSRIRTEHFPLTLESARPSHTSQYLCASSDLGDPEAFFGQGTRLTVV.